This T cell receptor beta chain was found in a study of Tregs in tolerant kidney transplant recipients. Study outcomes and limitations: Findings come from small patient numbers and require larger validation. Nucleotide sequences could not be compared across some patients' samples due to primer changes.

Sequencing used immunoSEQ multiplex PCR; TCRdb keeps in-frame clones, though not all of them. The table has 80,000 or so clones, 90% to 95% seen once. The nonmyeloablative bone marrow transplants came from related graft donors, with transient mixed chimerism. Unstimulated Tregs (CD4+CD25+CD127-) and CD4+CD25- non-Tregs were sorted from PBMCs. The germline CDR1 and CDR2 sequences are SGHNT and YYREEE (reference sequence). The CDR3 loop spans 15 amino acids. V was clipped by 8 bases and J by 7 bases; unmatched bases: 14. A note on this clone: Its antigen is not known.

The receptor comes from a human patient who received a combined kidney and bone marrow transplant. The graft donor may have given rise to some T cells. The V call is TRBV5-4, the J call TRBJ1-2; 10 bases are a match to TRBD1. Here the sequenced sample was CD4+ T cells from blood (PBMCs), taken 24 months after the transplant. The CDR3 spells CASALLDRGQSGYTF. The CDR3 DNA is TGTGCCAGTGCCCTCCTAGACAGGGGGCAGAGTGGCTACACCTTC.